This T cell receptor (beta chain) was retrieved from a study of metastatic and nonmetastatic thyroid tumors. With MiXCR, TCRdb called clones anew from the PCR reads. The data hold about 34,000 clones, with roughly 35% observed a single time. This clone has just a few counts. Germline values: CDR1 LNHNV, CDR2 YYDKDF (reference sequence). This CDR3 contains 14 residues. The junction had 5 bases not matched to a gene; V was cut back by 8 bases and J by 5 bases. Nobody among the patients had been given any treatment before thyroid surgery. V usage is TRBV15 and J usage is TRBJ2-7, with 14 positions matching TRBD2. The receptor was derived from a female donor with papillary thyroid cancer or a benign thyroid nodule (not recorded which). Some clones in this sample may be carry-over from other donors' samples. Sequencing was performed on tumor tissue. DNA for the CDR3: TGTGCCACCGGGCGACTAGCGGGGGGGCACGAGCAGTACTTC. This encodes CATGRLAGGHEQYF.